This TCR beta chain is from a study of regulatory T cells. With respect to this clone: Its specificity is unknown.

The PCR used 52 TRBV and 13 TRBJ primers. Assay: immunoSEQ multiplex PCR; the TCRdb copy retains only in-frame clones and omits some. This sample yields over 30,000 clones, of which nearly 95% are seen a single time; more than 0.75% belongs to the top ten. Trimming cost V 5 bases and J 4 bases; bases outside gene matches: 11. Looked up from germline, CDR1 is MDHEN and CDR2 is SYDVKM. CDR3 length: 15 amino acids. Findings and limits, study-wide: In CD3G-deficient patients, conventional CD4+ T cells were enriched for hydrophobic CDR3 residues at positions 6 and 7. Regulatory T cells showed the strongest V-J pair restriction and V/J gene skewing among patient repertoires.

A couple of CD3G-deficient patients had more severe autoimmunity; all had some. Patients aged 2 to 39 years had fewer naive and more memory CD4+ and CD8+ T cells. CD4+ cells were sorted into CD25-high CD127-low regulatory cells and CD25-low CD127-high conventional cells. The chain couples TRBV28 to TRBJ2-7, with 7 positions matching TRBD1. The sample comprised conventional CD4+ T cells sorted from blood. The receptor was derived from a child aged 2 to 10 with CD3G deficiency. The DNA for the CDR3 is TGTGCCAGCAGTCCCGCTTCGACAGGGTTTTACGAGCAGTACTTC. This sequence encodes CASSPASTGFYEQYF.